This T cell receptor beta chain was recovered during a study of cytomegalovirus exposure and HLA in healthy donors. Study results and caveats: An analysis done earlier found most TCR beta V segments productive about 90% or about 30% of the time. A later analysis showed that HLA-associated TCR beta chains had undergone more clonal expansion than equally common others.

Use of 60 Vbeta and 13 Jbeta primers characterized the PCR. TCRdb's table, derived via immunoSEQ multiplex PCR, lists solely in-frame clones and lacks some. The sample yields about 180,000 clones, roughly 84% seen once. Looked up from germline, CDR1 is GTSNPN and CDR2 is SVGIG (reference sequence). The CDR3 contains 12 residues. Trimming left V 5 bases short and J 1 base short, with 5 bases between. All the people who gave samples were healthy bone marrow donors. The donors, nominally healthy at sampling, likely had unrecorded immune exposures. In the case of this clone: Its antigen is as yet unknown.

The sequencing sample was made of PBMCs. The V call is TRBV30, the J call TRBJ2-2; D uncertain. The TCR was taken from a boy aged 2 to 10 in good health and CMV-seronegative. CDR3 nucleotides: TGTGCCTGGTCCCGGAACACCGGGGAGCTGTTTTTT. This gives the protein CAWSRNTGELFF.